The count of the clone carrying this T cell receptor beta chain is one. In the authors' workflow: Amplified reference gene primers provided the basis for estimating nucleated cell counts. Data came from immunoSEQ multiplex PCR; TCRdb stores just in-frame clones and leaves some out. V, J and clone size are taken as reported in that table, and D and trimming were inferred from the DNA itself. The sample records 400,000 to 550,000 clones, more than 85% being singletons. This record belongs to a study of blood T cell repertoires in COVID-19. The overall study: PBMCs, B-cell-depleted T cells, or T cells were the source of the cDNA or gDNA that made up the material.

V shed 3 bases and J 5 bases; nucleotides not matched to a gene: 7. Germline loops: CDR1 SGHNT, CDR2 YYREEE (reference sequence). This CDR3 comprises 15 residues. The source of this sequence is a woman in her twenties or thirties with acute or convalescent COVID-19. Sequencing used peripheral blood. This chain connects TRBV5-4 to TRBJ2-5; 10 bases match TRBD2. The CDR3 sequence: CASSSSSGGGETQYF. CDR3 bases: TGTGCCAGCAGCTCATCTAGCGGGGGCGGTGAGACCCAGTACTTC. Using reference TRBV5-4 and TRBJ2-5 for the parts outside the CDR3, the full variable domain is ETGVTQSPTHLIKTRGQQVTLRCSSQSGHNTVSWYQQALGQGPQFIFQYYREEENGRGNFPPRFSGLQFPNYSSELNVNALELDDSALYLCASSSSSGGGETQYFGPGTRLLVL.